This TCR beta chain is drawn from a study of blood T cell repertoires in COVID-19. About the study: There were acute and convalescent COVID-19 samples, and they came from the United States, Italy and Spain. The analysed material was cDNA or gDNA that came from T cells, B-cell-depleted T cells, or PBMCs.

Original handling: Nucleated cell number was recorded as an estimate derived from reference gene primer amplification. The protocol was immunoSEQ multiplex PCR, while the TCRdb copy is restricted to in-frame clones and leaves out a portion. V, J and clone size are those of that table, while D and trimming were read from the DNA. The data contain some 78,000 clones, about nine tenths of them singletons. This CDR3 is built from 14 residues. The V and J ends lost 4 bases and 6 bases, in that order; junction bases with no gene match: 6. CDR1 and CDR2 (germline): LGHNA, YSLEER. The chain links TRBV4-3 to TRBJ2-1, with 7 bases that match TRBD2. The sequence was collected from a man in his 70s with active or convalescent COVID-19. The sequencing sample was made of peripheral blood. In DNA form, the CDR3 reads TGCGCCAGCAGCCTCCCTGGCGGGAGCAATGAGCAGTTCTTC. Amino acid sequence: CASSLPGGSNEQFF.